One and the same sample provided the 18 T cell receptor beta chains below, sequenced in a study of shared clonotypes between healthy human individuals. The repertoire was sequenced with immunoSEQ multiplex PCR; TCRdb's copy has only in-frame clones and lacks some. Of around 370,000 clones in the sample, approximately 97% were seen once. The specimen was memory CD8+ T cells sorted from blood. Subset described: CD45RO+ cells pooled with CCR7-negative TemRA cells. Receptors were obtained from a man under 40 in good health.

The V and J genes are TRBV2 and TRBJ1-3; weak D call: TRBD1 (5 bases). CDR1 and CDR2 (germline): SNHLY, FYNNEI. CDR3 length: 14 residues. V was cut by 6 bases and J by 0 bases, with 9 bases left in between. The CDR3 region is CASRAGHSGNTIYF. The CDR3, as DNA: TGTGCCAGCAGGGCAGGGCACTCTGGAAACACCATATATTTT.

The chain carries TRBV7-6 and TRBJ2-7; D not resolved. The germline CDR1 and CDR2 sequences are SGHVS and FNYEAQ. The length of the CDR3 is 12 residues. Deletions cut 2 bases from V and 6 bases from J, with 8 bases between. The CDR3: CASSLTGREQYF. The CDR3 DNA reads TGTGCCAGCAGCTTAACCGGACGCGAGCAGTACTTC.

The chain links TRBV20-1 to TRBJ2-5, with unresolved D. Germline V gene lookup returns CDR1 DFQATT and CDR2 SNEGSKA (reference sequence). Trimming removed 5 bases at V and 2 bases at J, with 6 bases between. The CDR3 is 11 amino acids. The CDR3 spells CSAPPQETQYF. The CDR3 bases are TGCAGTGCTCCCCCACAAGAGACCCAGTACTTC.

This clone was recorded once. The rearrangement links TRBV7-6 to TRBJ1-4; 9 bases align to TRBD1. Trimming at V came to 1 base and at J to 5 bases, leaving 8 bases not matched to a gene. The V gene's germline CDR1 is SGHVS and CDR2 FNYEAQ. CDR3 size: 17 residues. CDR3: CASSLEGLGQGNEKLFF. For the CDR3, the DNA is TGTGCCAGCAGCTTAGAGGGGTTGGGACAGGGAAATGAAAAACTGTTTTTT.

The genes are TRBV5-5 and TRBJ2-6, with D tentatively TRBD2 (6 bases). The V end lost 4 bases, the J end lost 2 bases, and 13 bases lay between the germline ends. The germline CDR1 and CDR2 sequences are SGHKS and YYEKEE (reference sequence). There are 16 residues in the CDR3. CDR3 bases: TGTGCCAGCAGCATACGACTAGTGGCTGGGGCCAACGTCCTGACTTTC. Translating gives CASSIRLVAGANVLTF.

The chain employs TRBV7-2 and TRBJ2-1; D unresolved. The germline V gene has CDR1 SGHTA and CDR2 FQGNSA. Trimming cost V 5 bases and J 4 bases, with 15 bases left between them. The CDR3 contains 15 residues. The CDR3 sequence is CASSPPRPSYNEQFF. Written as DNA, the CDR3 is TGTGCCAGCAGCCCCCCCCGTCCCTCGTACAATGAGCAGTTCTTC. Full variable domain (outside the CDR3, taken from reference TRBV7-2 and TRBJ2-1): GAGVSQSPSNKVTEKGKDVELRCDPISGHTALYWYRQSLGQGLEFLIYFQGNSAPDKSGLPSDRFSAERTGGSVSTLTIQRTQQEDSAVYLCASSPPRPSYNEQFFGPGTRLTVL.

This chain links TRBV11-3 with TRBJ1-4; 7 bases are a match to TRBD1. Germline CDR1 is SGHNT and CDR2 is YENEEA. The CDR3 contains 15 residues. The V gene end was trimmed by 5 bases and the J gene end by 7 bases; junction bases not matched to a gene: 10. The CDR3, as DNA: TGTGCCAGCAGCGTTACAGGGGAAAGAAGTGAAAAACTGTTTTTT. Amino acid sequence: CASSVTGERSEKLFF.

This clone was detected once. The V gene is TRBV5-4, the J gene TRBJ1-5; D call uncertain. Per germline, CDR1 SGHNT and CDR2 YYREEE (reference sequence). Deletions cut 0 bases from V and 3 bases from J, with 4 bases between. The CDR3 runs 13 residues. CDR3 nucleotides: TGTGCCAGCAGCTTGGATAACAATCAGCCCCAGCATTTT. Amino acid sequence: CASSLDNNQPQHF.

This sequence joins TRBV10-3 and TRBJ2-7, with 11 bases identical to TRBD2. The CDR3 covers 13 residues. CDR1 and CDR2 (germline): ENHRY, SYGVKD. V lost 4 bases, J lost 4 bases, and 0 bases stayed unmatched. This CDR3 reads CAISGLAGYEQYF. CDR3 nucleotides: TGTGCCATCAGTGGACTAGCGGGGTACGAGCAGTACTTC.

The chain recombines TRBV5-1 with TRBJ2-2, with 7 bases fitting TRBD2. This CDR3 comprises 15 residues. The germline V gene encodes CDR1 SGHRS and CDR2 YFSETQ. With 4 bases clipped from V and 4 bases from J, the junction kept 7 bases outside the gene matches. Written as DNA, the CDR3 is TGCGCCAGCAGCCAGAGAGCGGGATCCACCGGGGAGCTGTTTTTT. As protein: CASSQRAGSTGELFF.

The chain combines TRBV7-9 with TRBJ2-7; D possibly corresponds to TRBD2 (5 bases). Germline V lookup: CDR1 SEHNR, CDR2 FQNEAQ (reference sequence). V was shortened by 3 bases and J by 6 bases, with 12 bases between the two germline ends. This CDR3 region has 13 residues. This CDR3 reads CASSFSGPLEQYF. The CDR3 region has the DNA TGTGCCAGCAGCTTCAGCGGCCCTCTCGAGCAGTACTTC.

This chain joins TRBV30 and TRBJ1-5, with 7 nucleotides matching TRBD1. The CDR3 length is 13 residues. Germline CDR1 is GTSNPN and CDR2 is SVGIG (reference sequence). Trimming at V came to 6 bases and at J to 2 bases, leaving 4 bases not matched to a gene. The CDR3 reads CACQGDGNQPQHF. For the CDR3, the DNA is TGTGCCTGCCAGGGGGATGGCAATCAGCCCCAGCATTTT.

For the CDR3, the DNA is TGTGCCAGCAGCCCCAACGGTCAGCCCACCTACGAGCAGTACTTC. This gives the protein CASSPNGQPTYEQYF. The V call is TRBV9, the J call TRBJ2-7; D call uncertain. CDR1 is SGDLS, CDR2 YYNGEE, per germline. V was clipped by 4 bases and J by 2 bases, with 16 bases between them. The CDR3 loop spans 15 amino acids.

As concerns this clone: The junction differs from germline at one of its ends, possibly a read error. V is TRBV7-9 and J is TRBJ1-1; a weak D match, TRBD1 (5 bases). CDR3 size: 13 residues. The germline V gene encodes CDR1 SEHNR and CDR2 FQNEAQ (reference sequence). Here the CDR3 reads CAGSFTGNTEAFF. CDR3 nucleotides: TGTGCCGGCAGCTTTACAGGGAACACTGAAGCTTTCTTT.

This clone appeared once. The chain links TRBV19 to TRBJ2-7; D is uncertain. V was clipped by 5 bases and J by 1 base, with 9 bases between them. The CDR3 length is 13 residues. Germline lookup yields CDR1 LNHDA and CDR2 SQIVND (reference sequence). CDR3 coding DNA: TGTGCCAGTAGTCACGGTATTTCCTACGAGCAGTACTTC. This sequence encodes CASSHGISYEQYF.

This chain uses TRBV29-1 with TRBJ1-2; D is perhaps TRBD1 (5 bases). The CDR3 extends over 14 amino acids. Trimming stripped 5 bases from V and 8 bases from J, with 21 bases between. The germline CDR1 and CDR2 sequences are SQVTM and ANQGSEA. DNA for the CDR3: TGCAGCGTTTTCCAGGGTAGGGCGCCCGGGGGCTACACCTTC. Protein: CSVFQGRAPGGYTF.

The gene calls are TRBV30 and TRBJ2-7, with unresolved D. Germline V gene lookup returns CDR1 GTSNPN and CDR2 SVGIG (reference sequence). The CDR3 is 13 amino acids. The V end was cut by 1 base, the J end by 0 bases, with 7 bases between. The chain's CDR3 is CAWSEGHSYEQYF. In DNA, the CDR3 is TGTGCCTGGAGTGAAGGTCACTCCTACGAGCAGTACTTC. Complete variable domain (other parts from reference TRBV30 and TRBJ2-7): SQTIHQWPATLVQPVGSPLSLECTVEGTSNPNLYWYRQAAGRGLQLLFYSVGIGQISSEVPQNLSASRPQDRQFILSSKKLLLSDSGFYLCAWSEGHSYEQYFGPGTRLTVT.

This sequence joins TRBV5-6 and TRBJ2-5; TRBD2 agrees at 10 bases. The CDR3 consists of 16 residues. V shed 5 bases, J shed 7 bases, and the junction held 14 bases outside the gene matches. The V gene's germline CDR1 is SGHDT and CDR2 YYEEEE. The CDR3 coding sequence is TGTGCCAGCAGTCAAAGCGGGAGGGGCCCTAAACGGACCCAGTACTTC. Protein: CASSQSGRGPKRTQYF. Full variable domain (outside the CDR3, taken from reference TRBV5-6 and TRBJ2-5): DAGVTQSPTHLIKTRGQQVTLRCSPKSGHDTVSWYQQALGQGPQFIFQYYEEEERQRGNFPDRFSGHQFPNYSSELNVNALLLGDSALYLCASSQSGRGPKRTQYFGPGTRLLVL.